Listed below are T cell receptor beta chains from one sample, sequenced in a study of CD8 T cells in ankylosing spondylitis. TCRdb processed the 5' RACE reads anew with MiXCR; each CDR3 protein has one entry. There are over 100,000 distinct CDR3 sequences in the sample; more than 6.5% occur only once, and about 12% lies in the top ten. What was sequenced was blood, either unsorted or a sorted T cell fraction (not recorded which). These receptors were taken from a male donor with ankylosing spondylitis or in good health (not recorded which). Each CDR3 is given with its conserved first and last residue. A D gene is named only where the DNA matches it firmly. Where a row states a size, it is once, few, many or the class of an expanded clone; other rows omit it.

v_call	d_call	j_call	clone_size	cdr3_nt	cdr3_aa
TRBV19	TRBD1	TRBJ2-3	many	TGTGCCAGTAGCCGGAGACAGGGGGTATCAGATACGCAGTATTTT	CASSRRQGVSDTQYF
TRBV7-2	.	TRBJ2-1	many	TGTGCCAGCAGCCTGCCCAAGGTTGAGCAGTTCTTC	CASSLPKVEQFF
TRBV20-1	.	TRBJ2-1	.	TGCAGTGCTAGAGACATTTTCGGGACCTCCTACAATGAGCAGTTCTTC	CSARDIFGTSYNEQFF
TRBV5-1	TRBD2	TRBJ2-1	many	TGCGCCAGCAGCCTTAGCGGGAGACAGAATGAGCAGTTCTTC	CASSLSGRQNEQFF
TRBV5-1	TRBD1	TRBJ1-1	many	TGCGCCAGCAGCCCAGGGGGCGCGTTGACTGAAGCTTTCTTT	CASSPGGALTEAFF
TRBV5-1	TRBD2	TRBJ2-1	many	TGCGCCAGCAGCTTGGCAGGACTAGCGGCAACCTACAATGAGCAGTTCTTC	CASSLAGLAATYNEQFF
TRBV4-2	.	TRBJ2-5	many	TGTGCCAGCAGCCAACGGGCCGGGCTGGAGACCCAGTACTTC	CASSQRAGLETQYF
TRBV20-1	.	TRBJ2-4	many	TGCAGTGCTAGCGAGGCAGCACTAGCCAAAAACATTCAGTACTTC	CSASEAALAKNIQYF
TRBV6-5	TRBD1	TRBJ1-1	many	TGTGCCACCGGGACAGGGCGGACTGAAGCTTTCTTT	CATGTGRTEAFF
TRBV7-9	.	TRBJ2-1	.	TGTGCCAGCAGCTTAATAGACTCTACCTACAATGAGCAGTTCTTC	CASSLIDSTYNEQFF
TRBV5-1	TRBD2	TRBJ2-7	many	TGCGCCAGCAGCTTCCGCGGGAGGGCCGAAACCTACGAGCAGTACTTC	CASSFRGRAETYEQYF
TRBV14	TRBD1	TRBJ2-4	many	TGTGCCAGCAGTGGGACAGAAAACATTCAGTACTTC	CASSGTENIQYF
TRBV20-1	TRBD1	TRBJ1-2	many	TGCAGTGCTACACAGGGGGCATATGGCTATGGCTACACCTTC	CSATQGAYGYGYTF
TRBV2	.	TRBJ2-5	many	TGTGCCAGCATGATGACTTCTCCGGAGACCCAGTACTTC	CASMMTSPETQYF
TRBV4-1	TRBD1	TRBJ1-5	few	TGCGCCAGCAGCTCGGACAGGGGCCAAAATCAGCCCCAGCATTTT	CASSSDRGQNQPQHF
TRBV6-2/TRBV6-3	.	TRBJ1-1	many	TGTGCCAGCAGCCTCTCGAGGATCACTGAAGCTTTCTTT	CASSLSRITEAFF
TRBV7-6	.	TRBJ1-2	many	TGTGCCAGCAGCTTAGGTCCCCCGGAACGCTACACCTTC	CASSLGPPERYTF
TRBV28	TRBD2	TRBJ2-7	many	TGTGCCAGCACCCCAGCGGGACTAGTGTCCTACGAGCAGTACTTC	CASTPAGLVSYEQYF
TRBV4-1	.	TRBJ2-3	many	TGCGCCAGCAGCCAAGAGGGGACGACCACAGATACGCAGTATTTT	CASSQEGTTTDTQYF
TRBV7-2	.	TRBJ2-5	many	TGTGCCAGCAGCTCACAGGGAAGGGAGACCCAGTACTTC	CASSSQGRETQYF
TRBV15	TRBD1	TRBJ2-7	many	TGTGCCACCAGCAGAGAGCTTACAGGACAGGGGATCACCTACGAGCAGTACTTC	CATSRELTGQGITYEQYF
TRBV5-4	.	TRBJ2-3	many	TGTGCCAGCAGCTTGGTTGGTCCGCTCCGCTCAGATACGCAGTATTTT	CASSLVGPLRSDTQYF
TRBV18	.	TRBJ2-5	many	TGTGCCAGCTCACCGTACCAAGAGACCCAGTACTTC	CASSPYQETQYF
TRBV7-8	.	TRBJ2-4	many	TGTGCCAGCAGCTTTTGGGGGGACATTCAGTACTTC	CASSFWGDIQYF
TRBV2	TRBD1	TRBJ2-7	many	TGTGCCAGACAAATGACAGGGAATGTTGGTTACGAGCAGTACTTC	CARQMTGNVGYEQYF
TRBV7-3	.	TRBJ2-1	.	TGTGCCAGCAGCTTCTCCCAAGGCAATGAGCAGTTCTTC	CASSFSQGNEQFF
TRBV10-3	TRBD2	TRBJ2-1	many	TGTGCCATCAGTGGGGGGATAGAGGGAGGGTCGTACAATGAGCAGTTCTTC	CAISGGIEGGSYNEQFF
TRBV7-9	.	TRBJ2-7	many	TGTGCCAGCAGCCCTACTCGGGAACAGTACTACGAGCAGTACTTC	CASSPTREQYYEQYF
TRBV7-2	.	TRBJ2-7	many	TGTGCCAGCAGCCTCGGGGGACAGACATTTTCCTACGAGCAGTACTTC	CASSLGGQTFSYEQYF
TRBV11-2	.	TRBJ2-5	many	TGTGCCAGCAGCTCCAGAAAACGGAGGGGGCGTTCGGGAGAGACCCAGTACTTC	CASSSRKRRGRSGETQYF
TRBV7-3	.	TRBJ1-1	few	TGTGCCAGCAGCTTAAGGATGGCCGGGGGGCCTGAAGCTTTCTTT	CASSLRMAGGPEAFF
TRBV30	TRBD2	TRBJ2-1	.	TGTGCCTGGAGTGTACCAAGGGTTAGCGGGGGAATCAACAATGAGCAGTTCTTC	CAWSVPRVSGGINNEQFF
TRBV5-1	.	TRBJ2-1	many	TGCGCCAGCAGCGAAGACGGAGACAATGAGCAGTTCTTC	CASSEDGDNEQFF
TRBV5-1	.	TRBJ1-4	many	TGCGCCAGCAGCCGGAGACCCGGAGAAAAACTGTTTTTT	CASSRRPGEKLFF
TRBV12-3/TRBV12-4	TRBD2	TRBJ2-1	many	TGTGCCAGCAGTTTATCGACAGCGGGAGTTTATGAGCAGTTCTTC	CASSLSTAGVYEQFF
TRBV5-1	TRBD2	TRBJ2-1	many	TGCGCCAGCAGCGTAGAGCGGGAGGGTCGGCTCTTC	CASSVEREGRLF
TRBV7-9	.	TRBJ2-3	many	TGTGCCAGCAGCCCAATGACGGATACGCAGTATTTT	CASSPMTDTQYF
TRBV3-1	TRBD2	TRBJ2-1	many	TGTGCCAGCAGCCAAGATCTAGCGGGAGTGGATGAGCAGTTCTTC	CASSQDLAGVDEQFF
TRBV20-1	.	TRBJ2-3	many	TGCAGTGCTAGATTACTCACCGGGGGCAAATCAACACTCACAGATACGCAGTATTTT	CSARLLTGGKSTLTDTQYF
TRBV6-5	.	TRBJ2-3	many	TGTGCCAGCAGTTACCCGATCTTTCAGAAAGCCGTTAGCACAGATACGCAGTATTTT	CASSYPIFQKAVSTDTQYF
TRBV5-1	TRBD1	TRBJ1-5	many	TGCGCCAGCAGCCTAGGGGGCCGGCAGCCCCAGCATTTT	CASSLGGRQPQHF
TRBV3-1	.	TRBJ2-4	many	TGTGCCAGCAGCCAAGAGCCCCGAATTCAGTACTTC	CASSQEPRIQYF
TRBV18	.	TRBJ1-4	many	TGTGCCAGCTCACCTTACAGTAATGAAAAACTGTTTTTT	CASSPYSNEKLFF
TRBV5-6	TRBD2	TRBJ2-3	many	TGTGCCAGCAGTTTCAGCGGGGTACCTGCGACGCAGTATTTT	CASSFSGVPATQYF
TRBV7-6	TRBD2	TRBJ2-3	many	TGTGCCAGCAGCTCCCCTCGACTAGCGCCAAGCACAGATACGCAGTATTTT	CASSSPRLAPSTDTQYF
TRBV9	TRBD1	TRBJ2-4	many	TGTGCCAGCAGCACCGCCGGGGACAGCCTAGCCAAAAACATTCAGTACTTC	CASSTAGDSLAKNIQYF
TRBV12-3/TRBV12-4	.	TRBJ1-1	many	TGTGCCAGCAATCCTGGGGGACCCACCCGGTTCTTT	CASNPGGPTRFF
TRBV5-6	.	TRBJ2-7	many	TGTGCCAGCAGCTTGGTCCCGGACCACGCCTACGAGCAGTACTTC	CASSLVPDHAYEQYF
TRBV30	TRBD1	TRBJ1-2	few	TGTGCCTGGGACAAGAGCCGGGACAGGGGGACACGGGGCTATGGCTACACCTTC	CAWDKSRDRGTRGYGYTF